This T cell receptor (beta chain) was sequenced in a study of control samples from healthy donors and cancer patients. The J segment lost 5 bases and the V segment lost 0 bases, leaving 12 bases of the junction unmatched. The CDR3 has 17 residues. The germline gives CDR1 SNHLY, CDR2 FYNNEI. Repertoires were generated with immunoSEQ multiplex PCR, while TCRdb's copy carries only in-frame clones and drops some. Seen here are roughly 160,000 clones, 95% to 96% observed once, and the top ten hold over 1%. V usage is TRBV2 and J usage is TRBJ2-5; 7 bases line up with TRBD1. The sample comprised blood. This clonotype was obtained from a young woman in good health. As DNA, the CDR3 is TGTGCCAGCAGTGAAGCGGGGAACAGGGGCATATGGGAGACCCAGTACTTC. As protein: CASSEAGNRGIWETQYF.